This is a list of T cell receptor beta chains from one sample in a study of blood T cells in healthy people across ages. From the 5' RACE reads, TCRdb called clonotypes with MiXCR, one entry per CDR3 protein. This table holds fewer than 950,000 distinct CDR3 sequences, approximately 35% found once. The sample consisted of blood. The origin of the receptors is a man between 18 and 29 years old in good health. CDR3s include the opening cysteine and the closing phenylalanine or tryptophan. The D gene is left open where the match is weak. A clone size is listed for some rows: how often the clone was seen (once, few, many), or a class if it is expanded.

>TRBV2|few|TRBJ1-2|NA
CASNGRRGYGYTF
TGTGCCAGCAATGGCAGGAGAGGCTATGGCTACACCTTC
>TRBV7-3|few|TRBJ2-5|TRBD2
CASSPTGTSFGETQYF
TGTGCCAGCAGCCCGACCGGGACTAGCTTCGGTGAGACCCAGTACTTC
>TRBV5-1|NA|TRBJ1-1|TRBD1
CASRSSGGTEAFF
TGCGCCAGCAGATCCTCAGGGGGCACTGAAGCTTTCTTT
>TRBV2|few|TRBJ2-1|NA
CASAKVVEREQFF
TGTGCCAGCGCCAAAGTCGTGGAGAGAGAGCAGTTCTTC
>TRBV28|NA|TRBJ2-3|NA
CASSFPAHMEGTDTQYF
TGTGCCAGCAGTTTCCCCGCCCACATGGAGGGCACAGATACGCAGTATTTT
>TRBV29-1|many|TRBJ2-4|NA
CSVEDLSGTNIQYF
TGCAGCGTTGAAGATCTTAGTGGGACTAACATTCAGTACTTC
>TRBV6-6|NA|TRBJ1-1|NA
CASRDRRGYTEAFF
TGTGCCAGCAGAGATCGACGTGGATACACTGAAGCTTTCTTT
>TRBV12-3/TRBV12-4|NA|TRBJ2-5|TRBD1
CASSTDRGKETQYF
TGTGCCAGCAGCACGGACAGGGGAAAAGAGACCCAGTACTTC
>TRBV29-1|NA|TRBJ1-1|NA
CGAVGGPDTEAFF
TGCGGCGCCGTGGGAGGGCCGGACACTGAAGCTTTCTTT
>TRBV10-3|many|TRBJ2-3|NA
CAIRDTDTQYF
TGTGCCATCAGAGACACAGATACGCAGTATTTT
>TRBV27|NA|TRBJ1-2|NA
CAGPRRRGYTF
TGTGCCGGGCCGAGGAGACGGGGCTACACCTTC
>TRBV20-1|NA|TRBJ2-7|NA
CSAREGGGNWYEQYF
TGCAGTGCTAGAGAAGGGGGGGGGAACTGGTACGAGCAGTACTTC
>TRBV7-2|NA|TRBJ2-1|NA
CASSLASLNNEQFF
TGTGCCAGCAGCTTAGCGTCCTTGAACAATGAGCAGTTCTTC
>TRBV4-3|NA|TRBJ2-3|TRBD2
CASSQDSVAGGGDTQYF
TGCGCCAGCAGCCAAGATAGTGTAGCGGGGGGCGGAGATACGCAGTATTTT
>TRBV20-1|few|TRBJ2-3|NA
CSATTGAYTDTQYF
TGCAGTGCTACCACCGGGGCCTACACAGATACGCAGTATTTT
>TRBV2|NA|TRBJ1-6|NA
CASSEEGAYNSPLHF
TGTGCCAGCAGTGAAGAGGGGGCCTATAATTCACCCCTCCACTTT
>TRBV7-2|few|TRBJ2-7|TRBD2
CASSSTKERGTEQYF
TGTGCCAGCAGCTCCACCAAGGAGCGGGGGACCGAGCAGTACTTC
>TRBV12-3/TRBV12-4|NA|TRBJ2-7|NA
CASSPRREEQYF
TGTGCCAGCAGTCCCCGGCGGGAAGAGCAGTACTTC
>TRBV29-1|few|TRBJ2-1|NA
CSAGGDEQFF
TGCAGCGCCGGTGGGGATGAGCAGTTCTTC
>TRBV7-9|NA|TRBJ1-6|NA
CASSLVRFQGPGYNSPLHF
TGTGCCAGCAGCTTAGTTCGCTTCCAGGGACCGGGTTATAATTCACCCCTCCACTTT
>TRBV12-3/TRBV12-4|many|TRBJ2-1|TRBD1
CALRTGPSNEQFF
TGTGCCCTCAGGACAGGGCCCAGCAATGAGCAGTTCTTC
>TRBV20-1|NA|TRBJ2-1|NA
CSAKRTIRSIEQFF
TGCAGTGCGAAACGGACTATAAGGTCTATCGAGCAGTTCTTC
>TRBV6-2/TRBV6-3|NA|TRBJ1-1|NA
CASSYTRDAKEAFF
TGTGCCAGCAGTTATACCAGAGACGCGAAAGAAGCTTTCTTT
>TRBV4-3|few|TRBJ2-1|TRBD2
CASSRGGGLPTYNEQFF
TGCGCCAGCAGTCGGGGCGGGGGTCTCCCGACTTACAATGAGCAGTTCTTC
>TRBV18|few|TRBJ2-7|TRBD1
CASSAAGQGALEQYF
TGTGCCAGCTCCGCAGCGGGACAGGGTGCTCTCGAGCAGTACTTC
>TRBV4-1|NA|TRBJ1-5|NA
CASSQEIQGPRQPQHF
TGCGCCAGCAGCCAAGAAATTCAGGGGCCCCGGCAGCCCCAGCATTTT
>TRBV20-1|few|TRBJ1-5|TRBD1
CSARDGTGRGPQHF
TGCAGTGCTAGAGATGGGACAGGTCGAGGGCCCCAGCATTTT
>TRBV30|NA|TRBJ2-7|NA
CAWSPNRGRPYEQYF
TGTGCCTGGAGCCCTAATAGGGGCCGGCCCTACGAGCAGTACTTC
>TRBV3-1|once|TRBJ2-5|TRBD2
CASSQAGGPETQYF
TGTGCCAGCAGCCAAGCGGGGGGTCCGGAGACCCAGTACTTC
>TRBV12-3/TRBV12-4|once|TRBJ2-7|TRBD1
CASSLGGQGHQYCYEQYF
TGTGCCAGCAGTCTGGGGGGACAGGGACACCAATACTGCTACGAGCAGTACTTC
>TRBV29-1|NA|TRBJ2-5|TRBD1
CSVDTQGEVGETQYF
TGCAGCGTTGACACACAGGGGGAAGTTGGAGAGACCCAGTACTTC
>TRBV5-5|NA|TRBJ2-1|NA
CASSLAPGVGWNEQVF
TGTGCCAGCAGCTTGGCCCCTGGGGTTGGATGGAATGAGCAGGTCTTC
>TRBV10-3|NA|TRBJ1-6|NA
CAISESEGGRDSPLHF
TGTGCCATCAGTGAGTCCGAGGGGGGTCGGGATTCACCCCTCCACTTT
>TRBV20-1|NA|TRBJ2-7|TRBD2
CSAPHITGGTYEQYF
TGCAGTGCTCCCCATATCACGGGGGGGACCTACGAGCAGTACTTC
>TRBV28|few|TRBJ2-3|NA
CASSEPASTDTQYF
TGTGCCAGCAGCGAACCGGCGAGCACAGATACGCAGTATTTT
>TRBV27|few|TRBJ2-1|NA
CTSRTDWQISSYNEQFF
TGTACCAGCAGGACGGACTGGCAAATAAGCTCCTACAATGAGCAGTTCTTC
>TRBV12-3/TRBV12-4|NA|TRBJ2-7|NA
CASSFSFFDRGHEQYF
TGTGCCAGCAGTTTTAGTTTTTTCGACAGAGGCCACGAGCAGTACTTC
>TRBV27|NA|TRBJ2-1|TRBD2
CASSPQRGVYNEQFF
TGTGCCAGCAGTCCTCAGCGGGGGGTCTACAATGAGCAGTTCTTC
>TRBV2|NA|TRBJ1-1|NA
CASRPGVGTEAFF
TGTGCCAGCCGGCCAGGCGTAGGGACTGAAGCTTTCTTT
>TRBV5-6|few|TRBJ1-2|NA
CASSPQGIDGYTF
TGTGCCAGCAGCCCACAGGGAATTGATGGCTACACCTTC
>TRBV25-1|NA|TRBJ2-5|NA
CASSSWGRQETQYF
TGTGCCAGCAGTAGTTGGGGGCGACAAGAGACCCAGTACTTC
>TRBV18|NA|TRBJ2-3|TRBD1
CASSPGQGDRYSTDTQYF
TGTGCCAGCTCACCGGGACAGGGGGACCGGTATAGCACAGATACGCAGTATTTT
>TRBV3-1|NA|TRBJ2-7|NA
CASSQGGAAYEQYF
TGTGCCAGCAGCCAAGGGGGGGCGGCCTACGAGCAGTACTTC
>TRBV4-3|NA|TRBJ1-6|NA
CASSQDPKGRNSPLHF
TGCGCCAGCAGCCAAGATCCGAAGGGGAGGAATTCACCCCTCCACTTT
>TRBV4-3|NA|TRBJ2-1|NA
CASSQEDYENEQFF
TGCGCCAGCAGCCAAGAGGATTACGAGAATGAGCAGTTCTTC
>TRBV7-2|once|TRBJ2-5|TRBD2
CASSRGLAGAREQYF
TGTGCCAGCAGTAGGGGACTAGCGGGAGCGAGGGAGCAGTACTTC
>TRBV6-5|few|TRBJ1-1|NA
CASRESMNTEAFF
TGTGCCAGCAGAGAGAGTATGAACACTGAAGCTTTCTTT
>TRBV4-3|many|TRBJ2-3|NA
CASSFDSDTQYF
TGCGCCAGCTCCTTTGATTCAGATACGCAGTATTTT
>TRBV20-1|many|TRBJ2-3|NA
CSARGGDTQYF
TGCAGTGCTAGAGGTGGAGATACGCAGTATTTT
>TRBV7-3|many|TRBJ1-1|NA
CASRTGPTNTEAFF
TGTGCCAGCAGGACGGGACCGACGAACACTGAAGCTTTCTTT